A single TCR beta chain is shown here with its context. This clonotype was counted only a few times. Its specific antigen is unknown. No base-level quality is on record; no much larger clone is a single base apart. The TCR beta CDR3 regions were amplified from the RNA transcripts. The first round of RT-PCR for the TCR CDR3 was performed with the HTBI primer set and the Qiagen OneStep RT-PCR kit. The libraries were constructed in a second round of multiplex PCR and then size-selected and purified. Sequencing of the libraries was done on an Illumina HiSeq2000 using paired-end 100 bp reads. From the authors' description of their analysis: SOAPnuke was used to process the raw data, removing reads that contained adapters or uncalled bases, had a mean Phred below 15, or lacked an exact match to the constant primer or identifier. COPE v1.2.5 was used to merge high-quality paired reads, and clonotypes were defined as unique nucleotide sequences. MiTCR v1.1 was used to align the clonotypes against IMGT TRBV, TRBD and TRBJ reference segments. Only V-J combinations with frequency above 0.0001, covering about 99% of repertoires, were analysed. The TCS score was defined as the ratio of F50 (clonal expansion) to E x V (chaos), calculated using BLOSUM62-based TCRdist between CDR3 peptides within each V-J. Welch's t-statistics and random forest reduced roughly 500 V-J features to 13, which were used in a naive Bayes classifier (R e1071). Thyroid-blood repertoire similarity was quantified with the Morisita-Horn index. Through fastp at Q25 and MiXCR, TCRdb rebuilt clones from the public reads, retaining in-frame beta chains. Rows with a matching CDR3 protein are joined into one entry that keeps the most common DNA and genes. The V and J calls were not made by the authors but by TCRdb's processing. The sample table contains hundreds of thousands of distinct CDR3 sequences; only one count was recorded for 35% of them. 31% of the sample rests with the top ten.

The CDR3 holds 15 amino acids from the cysteine to the phenylalanine. The read is trimmed to its CDR3 DNA, 45 bases read in frame from base 1. V is shortened by 5 bases, J by 6 bases, and the region joining them spans 20 bases. CDR1 and CDR2 are read off the germline V gene as MNHEY and SVGAGI. A patient counted as having stable Graves' hyperthyroidism if no progression to ophthalmopathy occurred over 18 months of follow-up. Hyperthyroidism patients were newly diagnosed, with disease duration under 2 months, and aged 18 to 65 years. Exclusion was applied to patients with uncontrolled infections, other autoimmune diseases, pregnancy or lactation. Diagnoses were established on the basis of clinical symptoms, serum thyroxine and TRAb, thyroid ultrasound, and orbital computed tomography. PBMCs were isolated from about 9.1 ml of fresh peripheral blood by Ficoll-Paque density gradient centrifugation. Total RNA was extracted using Trizol reagent, and RNA quality was assessed on an Agilent 2100 Bioanalyzer.

These data come from a study of T cells in Graves' hyperthyroidism and ophthalmopathy (dated by TCRdb to the late 2010s). At the level of the whole study: Peripheral blood was sampled at the time of initial diagnosis, prior to any treatment. TCR V-J signatures able to tell the groups apart were searched for in a discovery cohort of 90 to 100 patients, of whom around 42 had Graves' ophthalmopathy and around 58 had stable Graves' hyperthyroidism. Prospective prediction of ophthalmopathy was tested in an independent validation cohort consisting of about 20 hyperthyroidism patients and 15 to 17 patients who later progressed to ophthalmopathy. The 100 discovery patients were divided at random into training and test sets in a 7:3 ratio. In addition, the study compared T-cell repertoires in thyroid tissue and in blood from five to seven Graves' hyperthyroidism patients. Following sampling, methimazole starting at 30 mg daily was given to hyperthyroidism patients, and high-dose intravenous methylprednisolone was given to ophthalmopathy patients. The paper describes TCR Vbeta CDR3 sequencing of around 140 peripheral blood samples, made up of 43 ophthalmopathy patients, roughly 75 hyperthyroidism patients and 17 progressor patients.

Beyond this particular receptor, the publication reports: Most expanded thyroid clonotypes (frequency above 0.001) were also detected in blood, a finding suggesting that blood repertoires may reflect thyroid immune responses. No statistical method was used to set the sample size in advance, and investigators knew the group allocation. In validation, the model predicted progression to ophthalmopathy with approximately 71% sensitivity and around 72% specificity, a median of around 6.6 months before onset. In cross-validation, a model built on a 13 V-J signature told ophthalmopathy apart from stable hyperthyroidism with 87.88% sensitivity and roughly 81% specificity, and in testing the same model reached 80%/75%.

This sequence originates from a woman in her thirties or forties with Graves' hyperthyroidism. Sequenced sample: blood. The chain is assembled from TRBV6-5 and TRBJ2-7; TRBD2 might be the D gene, on 5 matching bases. The nucleotide sequence reads as follows: TGTGCCAGCAGTCCCCGACAAGACTACTACTCCGAGCAGTACTTC. Translation gives CASSPRQDYYSEQYF.